One and the same sample provided the 27 T cell receptor beta chains below, sequenced in a study of regulatory T cells in long-lasting Graves disease. Building the TCR beta libraries relied on iRepertoire HTBI primers, and CDR3 regions underwent Arm-PCR. TCRdb analysed the multiplex PCR reads with MiXCR anew, one entry per CDR3 protein. The sample has a few hundred thousand distinct CDR3 sequences, approximately 25% seen once. Documented time point: persistent/refractory GD, antithyroid drugs over 5 years with positive TRAb. There was RNA extracted from PBMCs, and the TCR library was made from it. The specimen was peripheral blood mononuclear cells (PBMCs), collected when the disease was refractory, from a patient treated with antithyroid drugs. These TCRs come from a woman aged 40 to 55 with Graves disease.

This clonotype was picked up many times. The chain links TRBV27 to TRBJ1-1, with a tentative D call TRBD1 (5 bases). V shed 0 bases and J shed 5 bases, with 13 bases lying between them. The CDR3 extends over 15 amino acids. CDR1 and CDR2 (germline): MNHEY, SMNVEV (reference sequence). The DNA for the CDR3 is TGTGCCAGCAGTTTATCCGGGGCCACCAGGACTGAAGCTTTCTTT. The encoded protein is CASSLSGATRTEAFF.

The J gene is TRBJ2-2, the V gene TRBV3-1; 7 bases align to TRBD2. The V gene's germline CDR1 is LGHDT and CDR2 YNNKEL (reference sequence). There are 16 residues in the CDR3. V trimming: 0 bases; J trimming: 6 bases; junction bases outside the gene matches: 7. CDR3 nucleotide sequence: TGTGCCAGCAGCCAAGAGGCGGGAGAATGGTCCGGGGAGCTGTTTTTT. Residues: CASSQEAGEWSGELFF.

This clonotype was observed at least ten times. The chain joins TRBV29-1 to TRBJ1-1; D is possibly TRBD1 (5 bases). The germline V and J ends were trimmed by 6 bases and 4 bases, with 15 bases remaining between them. CDR3 length: 13 residues. Germline V gene data show CDR1 as SQVTM and CDR2 as ANQGSEA. In DNA form, the CDR3 reads TGCAGCGTCCACGCAGGGTATGGCACTGAAGCTTTCTTT. Translating it yields CSVHAGYGTEAFF.

The gene calls are TRBV20-1 and TRBJ2-3; 8 positions match TRBD2. V was pared by 6 bases and J by 1 base, with 6 bases of the junction left unmatched. This CDR3 is built from 14 residues. Germline V gene data show CDR1 as DFQATT and CDR2 as SNEGSKA (reference sequence). The CDR3 region has the DNA TGCAGTGCCAACAGCGGGAGAGGCACAGATACGCAGTATTTT. Amino acid sequence: CSANSGRGTDTQYF.

This clonotype was seen a few times. This sequence joins TRBV9 and TRBJ1-4, with D possibly being TRBD1 (5 bases). CDR1 and CDR2 (germline): SGDLS, YYNGEE. The CDR3 has 15 residues. The germline V and J ends were trimmed by 0 bases and 5 bases, with 11 bases remaining between them. CDR3 coding DNA: TGTGCCAGCAGCGTAGGGATCCGGGGGAATGAAAAACTGTTTTTT. Protein product: CASSVGIRGNEKLFF.

Points on this clonotype: One base away lies a much larger clone, so this may be a sequencing read error. The chain employs TRBV6-2 or TRBV6-3 and TRBJ2-7; 7 nucleotides line up with TRBD1. This CDR3 is 16 amino acids long. The V gene end was trimmed by 0 bases and the J gene end by 4 bases; junction bases not matched to a gene: 9. The germline V gene encodes CDR1 MNHEY and CDR2 SVGEGT. The CDR3 DNA reads TGTGCCAGCAGTTACTCGCTGAGGGACAGAGGGTACGAGCAGTACTTC. This sequence encodes CASSYSLRDRGYEQYF.

The chain joins TRBV20-1 to TRBJ1-5; D ambiguous. CDR1 is DFQATT and CDR2 is SNEGSKA in the germline V gene (reference sequence). CDR3 length: 15 amino acids. V gave up 6 bases and J gave up 6 bases, with 21 bases separating them. The chain's CDR3 is CSASGGAGAGQPQHF. CDR3 sequence (DNA): TGCAGTGCCAGTGGCGGTGCCGGAGCAGGTCAGCCCCAGCATTTT.

There are many counts of this clonotype. The chain carries TRBV12-3 or TRBV12-4 and TRBJ2-7; D perhaps matches TRBD1 (6 bases). V dropped 1 base and J dropped 4 bases, with 11 bases sitting between them. The CDR3 is 14 amino acids. This chain's CDR3 is CASSLVQGVYEQYF. The CDR3, as DNA: TGTGCCAGCAGTTTAGTACAGGGTGTTTACGAGCAGTACTTC.

This clonotype was seen ten or more times. This chain uses TRBV20-1 with TRBJ1-2, with D possibly being TRBD1 (5 bases). Germline V gives CDR1 DFQATT, CDR2 SNEGSKA (reference sequence). V was shortened by 6 bases and J by 5 bases, with 13 bases between the two germline ends. The CDR3 runs 12 residues. Here the CDR3 reads CSAPDTRYGYTF. The CDR3 coding sequence is TGCAGTGCGCCGGACACGCGATATGGCTACACCTTC.

This clonotype was detected ten times or more. This chain connects TRBV7-8 to TRBJ1-4; no clear D gene. CDR3 size: 14 residues. Germline CDR1 is SGHVS and CDR2 is FQNEAQ. Trimming removed 2 bases from V and 2 bases from J, with 6 bases in between. CDR3 coding DNA: TGTGCCAGCAGCTTAATAGGGACTAATGAAAAACTGTTTTTT. It is translated as CASSLIGTNEKLFF.

For this clonotype: A read error may produce the germline difference seen at one junction end. The chain links TRBV6-1 to TRBJ2-5; 12 bases line up with TRBD1. Per germline, CDR1 MNHNS and CDR2 SASEGT. This CDR3 has 17 amino acids. The CDR3 DNA sequence: TGTGCCAGCACCCCGGGACAGGGGGCCAGTTCGCAAGATACCCAGTACTTC. Protein sequence: CASTPGQGASSQDTQYF.

This clonotype appeared many times. The chain recombines TRBV6-5 with TRBJ1-1; no clear D gene. Trimming pared 0 bases from V and 2 bases from J, leaving 13 bases between. Germline loops: CDR1 MNHEY, CDR2 SVGAGI. This CDR3 contains 16 residues. CDR3 sequence reads: CASSYSGGNSNTEAFF. The CDR3, as DNA: TGTGCCAGCAGTTACTCAGGAGGAAATAGCAACACTGAAGCTTTCTTT.

A few counts support this clonotype. The chain joins TRBV6-1 to TRBJ1-2; D gene ambiguous. Trimming removed 2 bases at V and 4 bases at J, with 11 bases between. The CDR3 has 14 residues. The germline V gene has CDR1 MNHNS and CDR2 SASEGT. In DNA, the CDR3 is TGTGCCAGCAGTGAATTACCCAGCTCCTATGGCTACACCTTC. It encodes CASSELPSSYGYTF.

This clonotype was seen at least ten times. The rearrangement links TRBV28 to TRBJ2-5; 7 bases align to TRBD1. The CDR3 loop spans 16 amino acids. Unmatched junction bases numbered 10, after V lost 5 bases and J lost 1 base. Germline CDR1 is MDHEN and CDR2 is SYDVKM. The CDR3 DNA reads as TGTGCCAGCAGTGGAGACCGGGACAGCTCCCAAGAGACCCAGTACTTC. Translated: CASSGDRDSSQETQYF.

This clonotype has at least ten counts. V and J are TRBV15 and TRBJ1-5; D unclear. V lost 1 base and J 6 bases, leaving 10 bases between the germline ends. CDR3 length: 14 residues. Germline V gene sequence: CDR1 LNHNV, CDR2 YYDKDF (reference sequence). The DNA of the CDR3 is TGTGCCACCAGCAGAGCATCGGGTGGTCAGCCCCAGCATTTT. Translating gives CATSRASGGQPQHF.

The chain uses TRBV5-6 and TRBJ2-7; D perhaps matches TRBD1 (6 bases). Deletions cut 3 bases from V and 0 bases from J, with 13 bases between. From germline, CDR1 is SGHDT and CDR2 YYEEEE. The CDR3 runs to 15 residues. The chain's CDR3 is CASSSTGFSSYEQYF. The DNA for the CDR3 is TGTGCCAGCAGCTCGACAGGCTTTTCCTCCTACGAGCAGTACTTC.

This clonotype was counted many times. This chain links TRBV11-2 with TRBJ2-6; 11 nucleotides agree with TRBD1. V dropped 4 bases and J dropped 4; count of bases not matched to a gene: 12. The CDR3 consists of 19 residues. Germline CDR1 is SGHAT and CDR2 is FQNNGV. CDR3: CASSSRGTGGTGGANVLTF. CDR3 DNA sequence: TGTGCCAGCAGCTCCCGCGGGACAGGGGGGACCGGAGGGGCCAACGTCCTGACTTTC.

This clonotype was seen at least ten times. V usage is TRBV19 and J usage is TRBJ2-5; D gene ambiguous. In germline, CDR1 is LNHDA, CDR2 SQIVND (reference sequence). The V gene lost 2 bases and the J gene lost 5 bases, with 3 bases spanning the gap. This CDR3 comprises 11 residues. Here the CDR3 DNA reads TGTGCCAGTAGTATAATGGAGACCCAGTACTTC. Translated, it gives CASSIMETQYF.

This clonotype was counted many times. The chain is built from TRBV6-2 or TRBV6-3 and TRBJ2-2; unclear D gene. Germline V lookup: CDR1 MNHEY, CDR2 SVGEGT. The CDR3 totals 14 residues. V was trimmed by 4 bases and J by 2 bases, leaving 8 bases between them. This chain's CDR3 is CASSSAENTGELFF. The CDR3 bases are TGTGCCAGCAGTTCCGCGGAAAACACCGGGGAGCTGTTTTTT.

This clonotype has ten or more counts. CDR3 loop: CASSSGPGTEAFF. In DNA, the CDR3 is TGTGCCAGCAGTTCGGGGCCGGGCACTGAAGCTTTCTTT. The V and J genes are TRBV12-3 or TRBV12-4 and TRBJ1-1, with D perhaps matching TRBD1 (5 bases). The CDR3 is 13 amino acids. Trimming pared 4 bases from V and 4 bases from J, leaving 10 bases between.

In this sample, this clonotype turned up many times. The chain's CDR3 is CASSLIQGSNQPQHF. DNA of the CDR3: TGTGCCAGCAGTTTGATACAGGGTAGCAATCAGCCCCAGCATTTT. The gene calls are TRBV28 and TRBJ1-5, with a tentative D call TRBD1 (6 bases). In germline, CDR1 is MDHEN, CDR2 SYDVKM. This CDR3 region has 15 residues. The germline V and J ends were trimmed by 3 bases and 0 bases, with 9 bases remaining between them. Using reference TRBV28 and TRBJ1-5 for the parts outside the CDR3, the full variable domain is DVKVTQSSRYLVKRTGEKVFLECVQDMDHENMFWYRQDPGLGLRLIYFSYDVKMKEKGDIPEGYSVSREKKERFSLILESASTNQTSMYLCASSLIQGSNQPQHFGDGTRLSIL.

The V gene is TRBV28, the J gene TRBJ2-1; 10 bases line up with TRBD2. CDR1 is MDHEN and CDR2 is SYDVKM in the germline V gene. V was pared by 8 bases and J by 1 base, with 20 bases of the junction left unmatched. The CDR3 totals 20 residues. The CDR3: CASGRSPWTSGKGSYNEQFF. The CDR3 DNA sequence: TGTGCCAGCGGCCGTTCCCCCTGGACTAGCGGAAAAGGGTCCTACAATGAGCAGTTCTTC.

The genes are TRBV19 and TRBJ2-6, with TRBD1 matching 7 bases. Per the germline V gene, CDR1 is LNHDA and CDR2 is SQIVND (reference sequence). The CDR3 totals 15 residues. V lost 4 bases, J lost 2 bases, and 2 bases stayed unmatched. The CDR3: CASSTTGAGANVLTF. The CDR3, as DNA: TGTGCCAGTAGTACTACAGGGGCTGGGGCCAACGTCCTGACTTTC.

This clonotype was picked up many times. The CDR3, as DNA: TGTGCCAGCAGTTTTCTTACCTACGAGCAGTACTTC. This codes for CASSFLTYEQYF. The rearrangement links TRBV28 to TRBJ2-7; D call uncertain. CDR1 MDHEN and CDR2 SYDVKM come from the germline V gene. V lost 3 bases and J 2 bases, leaving 5 bases between the germline ends. The CDR3 has 12 amino acids.

In this sample, this clonotype turned up a few times. This rearrangement joins TRBV19 to TRBJ2-7; D perhaps matches TRBD1 (5 bases). This CDR3 is built from 15 residues. V was shortened by 3 bases and J by 4 bases, with 16 bases between the two germline ends. Germline CDR1 LNHDA, CDR2 SQIVND (reference sequence). The CDR3 protein is CASSIDRDRPYEQYF. In DNA form, the CDR3 reads TGTGCCAGTAGTATTGACCGAGACAGACCTTACGAGCAGTACTTC.

This clonotype was observed at least ten times. The chain links TRBV2 to TRBJ1-1, with unresolved D. The V end lost 5 bases, the J end lost 0 bases, and 10 bases lay between the germline ends. Germline CDR1 SNHLY, CDR2 FYNNEI. The CDR3 length is 14 residues. In DNA form, the CDR3 reads TGTGCCAGCAGTTGGCGGGTAATGAACACTGAAGCTTTCTTT. Amino acids: CASSWRVMNTEAFF.

This clonotype has a handful of counts. The chain joins TRBV3-1 to TRBJ2-7, with a possible D match to TRBD1 (5 bases). The CDR3 is 14 amino acids. The V gene lost 1 base and the J gene lost 4 bases, with 11 bases spanning the gap. From germline, CDR1 is LGHDT and CDR2 YNNKEL (reference sequence). The CDR3 coding sequence is TGTGCCAGCAGCCAAGTGGGGCACGGGTACGAGCAGTACTTC. Its protein is CASSQVGHGYEQYF.